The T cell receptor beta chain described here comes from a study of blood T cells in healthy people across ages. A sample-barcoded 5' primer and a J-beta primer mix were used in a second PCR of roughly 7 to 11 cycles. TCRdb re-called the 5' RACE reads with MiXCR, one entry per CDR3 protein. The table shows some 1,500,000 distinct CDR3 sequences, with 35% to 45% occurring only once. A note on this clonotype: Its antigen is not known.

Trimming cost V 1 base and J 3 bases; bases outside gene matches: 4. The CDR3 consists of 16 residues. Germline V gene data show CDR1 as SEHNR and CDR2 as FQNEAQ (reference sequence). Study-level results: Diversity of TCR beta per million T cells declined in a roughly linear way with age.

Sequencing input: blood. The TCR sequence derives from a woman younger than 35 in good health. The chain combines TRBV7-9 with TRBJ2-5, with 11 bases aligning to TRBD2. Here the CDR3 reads CASSLVAGGPKETQYF. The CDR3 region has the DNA TGTGCCAGCAGCTTAGTAGCGGGAGGGCCAAAAGAGACCCAGTACTTC. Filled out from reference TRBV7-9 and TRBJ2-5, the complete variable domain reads DTGVSQNPRHKITKRGQNVTFRCDPISEHNRLYWYRQTLGQGPEFLTYFQNEAQLEKSRLLSDRFSAERPKGSFSTLEIQRTEQGDSAMYLCASSLVAGGPKETQYFGPGTRLLVL.